These 20 T cell receptor beta chains share one sample of origin, sequenced in a study of blood T cell repertoires in COVID-19. Using immunoSEQ multiplex PCR, the repertoire was profiled, and TCRdb retains in-frame clones only, with some absent. The sample lists a few hundred thousand clones, around 89% occurring once. Sequencing was done on a sample of PBMCs or T cells enriched from blood (not recorded which). Source of these receptors: a man aged 18 to 29 who had recovered from COVID-19.

J is TRBJ2-1 and V is TRBV7-2; perhaps TRBD2 as D (5 bases). Germline loops: CDR1 SGHTA, CDR2 FQGNSA. The V gene lost 1 base and the J gene lost 4 bases, with 11 bases spanning the gap. The CDR3 loop spans 15 amino acids. CDR3 protein: CASSLGPTIYNEQFF. The CDR3, as DNA: TGTGCCAGCAGCTTAGGTCCGACTATTTACAATGAGCAGTTCTTC.

This chain uses TRBV5-5 with TRBJ2-2; 9 positions match TRBD1. Losses at the gene ends were 4 bases for V and 5 bases for J; bases not matched to a gene: 9. CDR1 is SGHKS, CDR2 YYEKEE, per germline (reference sequence). This CDR3 spans 16 amino acids. CDR3 coding DNA: TGTGCCAGCAGCCCCCGAGGACAGGGGAGTACCGGGGAGCTGTTTTTT. It yields the protein CASSPRGQGSTGELFF.

The chain combines TRBV7-9 with TRBJ1-5; possible D gene TRBD1, 6 bases. Germline assignment: CDR1 SEHNR and CDR2 FQNEAQ (reference sequence). The CDR3 totals 15 residues. V lost 1 base and J 1 base, leaving 8 bases between the germline ends. The CDR3 loop is CASSLGTVSNQPQHF. The CDR3 DNA reads as TGTGCCAGCAGCTTAGGGACAGTCAGCAATCAGCCCCAGCATTTT.

The V and J genes are TRBV4-1 and TRBJ1-1; no reliable D call. The germline CDR1 and CDR2 sequences are MGHRA and YSYEKL. This CDR3 is 14 amino acids long. V gave up 0 bases and J gave up 2 bases, with 7 bases separating them. The CDR3 DNA follows: TGCGCCAGCAGCCAAGAAATACAAAACACTGAAGCTTTCTTT. Protein: CASSQEIQNTEAFF.

Of note for this clone: The DNA is omitted, as the CDR3 cannot be located on it reliably, and the CDR3 follows TCRdb's listing. J is TRBJ2-1 and V is TRBV15; the D call of TRBD1 is as the table states it, not checked on the DNA. The CDR3 extends over 13 residues, inclusive of both ends. Germline CDR1 and CDR2: LNHNV and YYDKDF (reference sequence). CDR3 protein: CATSRDFGQGAFF.

The J gene is TRBJ1-1, the V gene TRBV3-1 (or the pseudogene TRBV3-2), with D hard to call. This CDR3 contains 13 residues. V shed 4 bases and J shed 1 base, with 7 bases lying between them. Germline loops: CDR1 LGHDT, CDR2 YNNKEL (reference sequence). The CDR3 here is CASSRAQNTEAFF. The CDR3 nucleotides are TGTGCCAGCAGCCGCGCTCAGAACACTGAAGCTTTCTTT.

V usage is TRBV4-3 and J usage is TRBJ2-6; TRBD1 is a possible D gene (6 bases). V lost 0 bases, J lost 0 bases, and 18 bases lay in between. CDR1 is LGHNA and CDR2 is YSLEER in the germline V gene. CDR3 length: 20 amino acids. CDR3: CASSQDSGAGVSSGANVLTF. The CDR3, as DNA: TGCGCCAGCAGCCAAGATAGTGGGGCAGGGGTAAGCTCTGGGGCCAACGTCCTGACTTTC.

This chain joins TRBV7-7 and TRBJ2-7; D might be TRBD1 (7 bases). Trimming left V 5 bases short and J 7 bases short, with 15 bases between. CDR3 length equals 13 residues. In germline, CDR1 is SSHAT, CDR2 FNYEAQ (reference sequence). The CDR3 nucleotides are TGTGCCAGCAGCCTCGGACAGGCGGGGGAGCAGTACTTC. Protein sequence: CASSLGQAGEQYF.

This chain links TRBV7-9 with TRBJ1-2, with TRBD1 matching over 8 bases. V lost 5 bases to trimming and J lost 7 bases; unmatched junction nucleotides: 9. Germline V lookup: CDR1 SEHNR, CDR2 FQNEAQ (reference sequence). The CDR3 runs 14 residues. DNA for the CDR3: TGTGCCAGCAGCATAGGGACAGGCAGTAGTGGCTACACCTTC. Residues: CASSIGTGSSGYTF.

This clone was found once. This chain links TRBV10-2 with TRBJ2-7, with D possibly TRBD2 on 5 matching bases. The V gene's germline CDR1 is WSHSY and CDR2 SAAADI. Between the trimmed V and J ends, which lost 2 bases and 5 bases, there was a span of 25 bases. The CDR3 has 18 residues. In DNA form, the CDR3 reads TGCGCCAGCAGTGAGCGTAAGACGGGGTTTCCTCTAGGCGACGAGCAGTACTTC. It codes for CASSERKTGFPLGDEQYF.

The rearrangement uses TRBV7-2 and TRBJ1-5, with D unclear. CDR3 length equals 12 residues. Germline CDR1 is SGHTA and CDR2 is FQGNSA. Trimming removed 5 bases at V and 3 bases at J, with 5 bases between. The CDR3 is CASSGFNQPQHF. The CDR3 DNA sequence: TGTGCCAGCAGCGGCTTCAATCAGCCCCAGCATTTT.

The gene calls are TRBV28 and TRBJ2-4; D call uncertain. V was shortened by 2 bases and J by 6 bases, with 5 bases between the two germline ends. The CDR3 loop spans 12 amino acids. Germline lookup yields CDR1 MDHEN and CDR2 SYDVKM. This chain's CDR3 is CASSLPGNIQYF. The CDR3 bases are TGTGCCAGCAGTTTACCGGGAAACATTCAGTACTTC.

This chain connects TRBV5-8 to TRBJ2-3; 9 nucleotides match TRBD1. CDR1 and CDR2 (germline): SGHTS, YDEGEE. This CDR3 has 14 amino acids. The V gene end was trimmed by 7 bases and the J gene end by 4 bases; junction bases not matched to a gene: 7. CDR3 sequence (DNA): TGTGCCAGCGGCGACAGGGGGGTTGCAGATACGCAGTATTTT. Its translation: CASGDRGVADTQYF.

V gene TRBV5-1 combines with J gene TRBJ1-2; perhaps TRBD1 as D (5 bases). The ends were cut back, 4 bases at V and 3 bases at J, with 13 bases in the middle. Germline V CDR1 and CDR2: SGHRS, YFSETQ. The CDR3 covers 14 residues. The CDR3 DNA follows: TGCGCCAGCAGCCTAAGCGGGGGGGACTATGGCTACACCTTC. It codes for CASSLSGGDYGYTF.

The rearrangement joins TRBV19 to TRBJ2-6; D is perhaps TRBD1 (6 bases). CDR3 length: 16 amino acids. The V gene lost 5 bases and the J gene lost 0 bases, with 11 bases spanning the gap. CDR1 and CDR2 from the germline V gene are LNHDA and SQIVND (reference sequence). The DNA for the CDR3 is TGTGCCAGTAGTCCCCGGACAGCCTCTGGGGCCAACGTCCTGACTTTC. It codes for CASSPRTASGANVLTF.

The chain joins TRBV20-1 to TRBJ2-7; 15 bases match TRBD2. Germline loops: CDR1 DFQATT, CDR2 SNEGSKA (reference sequence). Germline trimming cut 3 bases from V and 5 bases from J; bases unmatched to any gene: 5. The CDR3 length is 15 residues. The CDR3 region is CSASKGLAGGDEQYF. The CDR3 nucleotides read TGCAGTGCTAGTAAGGGACTAGCGGGAGGCGACGAGCAGTACTTC.

The CDR3 loop reads CASSQDNREGKGYTF. CDR3 nucleotide sequence: TGTGCCAGCAGCCAAGACAACAGGGAGGGCAAAGGCTACACCTTC. The rearrangement joins TRBV3-1 (or the pseudogene TRBV3-2) to TRBJ1-2; tentatively, D is TRBD1 (6 bases). V lost 0 bases and J 8 bases, leaving 16 bases between the germline ends. CDR3 length: 15 amino acids. The germline gives CDR1 LGHDT, CDR2 YNNKEL (reference sequence).

The V gene is TRBV11-3, the J gene TRBJ2-1, with TRBD2 as a possible D gene (6 bases). This CDR3 is built from 14 residues. The germline V gene has CDR1 SGHNT and CDR2 YENEEA. Trimming cost V 6 bases and J 4 bases, with 13 bases left between them. Here the CDR3 reads CASRRGELYNEQFF. DNA of the CDR3: TGTGCCAGCAGACGCGGGGAGCTATACAATGAGCAGTTCTTC.

V usage is TRBV4-3 and J usage is TRBJ2-2; 9 bases match TRBD1. The CDR3 spans 17 residues. J gave up 7 bases and V 5 bases, and 14 bases lay outside the gene matches. Germline V lookup: CDR1 LGHNA, CDR2 YSLEER. CDR3 DNA sequence: TGCGCCAGCAGCGGGACAGGGACAGGAGCAGCTGTCGGGGAGCTGTTTTTT. Amino acid sequence: CASSGTGTGAAVGELFF.

This chain connects TRBV24-1 to TRBJ1-5; TRBD1 is a possible D gene (6 bases). Per the germline V gene, CDR1 is KGHDR and CDR2 is SFDVKD. V lost 8 bases and J 0 bases, leaving 22 bases between the germline ends. The length of the CDR3 is 18 residues. The CDR3 here is CATKGTPDSFYSNQPQHF. CDR3 coding DNA: TGTGCCACCAAAGGGACACCCGACTCCTTTTATAGCAATCAGCCCCAGCATTTT.